The clone carrying this T cell receptor beta chain was counted many times. These data originate in a study of T cell repertoires in cytomegalovirus infection. Using its own MiXCR run on the reads, TCRdb lists one record per CDR3 protein. The profile shows some 440,000 distinct CDR3 sequences, under 40% of them singletons. V shed 4 bases, J shed 4 bases, and the junction held 12 bases outside the gene matches. CDR3 length equals 17 residues. Germline CDR1 is KGHDR and CDR2 is SFDVKD. The sequenced sample was PBMCs. The chain couples TRBV24-1 to TRBJ2-3; the match to TRBD1 covers 8 bases. The source is a human donor in good health (CMV status not recorded). Some clones in this sample may be carry-over from other donors' samples. The CDR3, as DNA: TGTGCCACCAGTGACCCGCTAGACAGGGGTCCTCCAGATACGCAGTATTTT. This codes for CATSDPLDRGPPDTQYF.